This T cell receptor beta chain comes out of a study of blood T cell repertoires in COVID-19. Clones were read by immunoSEQ multiplex PCR, and TCRdb kept only the in-frame ones, dropping some. Counted here are a few hundred thousand clones, 85% occurring once; the ten biggest clones make up approximately 3.6%. Unmatched junction bases numbered 10, after V lost 8 bases and J lost 6 bases. The CDR3 totals 13 residues. Looked up from germline, CDR1 is SGHAT and CDR2 is FQNNGV. Material for sequencing was peripheral blood. The clonotype was recovered from a young woman with acute or convalescent COVID-19. The chain couples TRBV11-2 to TRBJ2-7; 7 positions match TRBD1. This CDR3 is CASQSGTASEQYF. DNA for the CDR3: TGTGCCAGCCAATCCGGGACAGCCTCCGAGCAGTACTTC.